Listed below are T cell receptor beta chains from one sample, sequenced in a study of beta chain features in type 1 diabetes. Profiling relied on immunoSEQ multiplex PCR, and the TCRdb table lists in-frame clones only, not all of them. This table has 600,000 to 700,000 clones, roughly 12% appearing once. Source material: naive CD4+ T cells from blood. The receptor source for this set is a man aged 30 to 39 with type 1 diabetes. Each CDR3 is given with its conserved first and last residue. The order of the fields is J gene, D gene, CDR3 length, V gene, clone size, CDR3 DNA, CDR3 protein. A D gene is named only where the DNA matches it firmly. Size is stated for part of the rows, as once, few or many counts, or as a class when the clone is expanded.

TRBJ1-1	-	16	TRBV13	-	TGTGCCAGCACCCCGGAGGCAGGACGAGGTGCTGCTGAAGCTTTCTTT	CASTPEAGRGAAEAFF
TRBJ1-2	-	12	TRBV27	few	TGTGCCAGCAGTTCGACAGGATATGGCTACACCTTC	CASSSTGYGYTF
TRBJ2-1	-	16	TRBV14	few	TGTGCCAGCAGCCCCATGACTTGGAGCTCCTACAATGAGCAGTTCTTC	CASSPMTWSSYNEQFF
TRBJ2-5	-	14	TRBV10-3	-	TGTGCCATCAGTGAGGCCCGGGGGGCAGAGACCCAGTACTTC	CAISEARGAETQYF
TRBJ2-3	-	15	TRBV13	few	TGTGCCAGCAGCTTTAGGCAGAGTCGCACAGATACGCAGTATTTT	CASSFRQSRTDTQYF
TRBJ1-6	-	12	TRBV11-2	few	TGTGCCAGCAGCGGAAATAATTCACCCCTCCACTTT	CASSGNNSPLHF
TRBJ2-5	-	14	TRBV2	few	TGTGCCAGCAGTTGGGGAGGGGGTCAAGAGACCCAGTACTTC	CASSWGGGQETQYF
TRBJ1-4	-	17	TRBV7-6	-	TGTGCCAGCAGCTTATTTCCCCAAGACGCAACTAATGAAAAACTGTTTTTT	CASSLFPQDATNEKLFF
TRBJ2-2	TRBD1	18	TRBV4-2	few	TGTGCCAGCAGCCAAGAATGGGGACAGGGGGCGAACACCGGGGAGCTGTTTTTT	CASSQEWGQGANTGELFF
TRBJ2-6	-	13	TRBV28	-	TGTGCCAGCAAGGGTTCTGGGGCCAACGTCCTGACTTTC	CASKGSGANVLTF
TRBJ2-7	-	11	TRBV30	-	TGTGCCTGGAAACTGGCCTACGAGCAGTACTTC	CAWKLAYEQYF
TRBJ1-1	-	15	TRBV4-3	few	TGCGCCAGCAGCCAAATGGCCCCTCCGAACACTGAAGCTTTCTTT	CASSQMAPPNTEAFF
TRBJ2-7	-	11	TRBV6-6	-	TGTGCCAGCAGTTTGACCTACGAGCAGTACTTC	CASSLTYEQYF
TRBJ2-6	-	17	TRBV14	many	TGTGCCAGCAGCCAAGAGCGGCTTTTCTCTGGGGCCAACGTCCTGACTTTC	CASSQERLFSGANVLTF
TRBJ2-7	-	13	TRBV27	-	TGTGCCAGCAGCCAGACGGATCTCTACGAGCAGTACTTC	CASSQTDLYEQYF